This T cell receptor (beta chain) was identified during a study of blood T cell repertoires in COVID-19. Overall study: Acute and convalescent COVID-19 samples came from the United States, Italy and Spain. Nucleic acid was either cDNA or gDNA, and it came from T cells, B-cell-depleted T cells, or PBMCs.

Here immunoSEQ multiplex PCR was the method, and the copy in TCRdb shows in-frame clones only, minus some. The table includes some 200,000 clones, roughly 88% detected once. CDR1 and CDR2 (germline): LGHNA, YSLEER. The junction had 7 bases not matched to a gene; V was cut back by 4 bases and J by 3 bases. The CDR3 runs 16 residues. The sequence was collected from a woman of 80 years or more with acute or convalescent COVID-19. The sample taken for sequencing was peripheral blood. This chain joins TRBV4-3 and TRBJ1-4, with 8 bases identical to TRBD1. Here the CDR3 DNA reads TGCGCCAGCAGCCTCGGACAGGGTGAAGCTAATGAAAAACTGTTTTTT. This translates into CASSLGQGEANEKLFF.